The 28 T cell receptor beta chains reported below all come from one sample, sequenced in a study of shared clonotypes between healthy human individuals. Measured with immunoSEQ multiplex PCR; TCRdb has only the in-frame clones, and not every one. The table includes approximately 2.5 million clones, over 85% detected once. Sequenced material: naive CD4+ T cells from PBMCs. Subset here: CD45RA+ positively selected. The source is a man between 18 and 29 years old in good health. Some clones in this sample may be carry-over from other donors' samples.

This chain links TRBV7-2 with TRBJ2-7; TRBD1 might be the D (6 bases). V lost 3 bases and J 7 bases, leaving 13 bases between the germline ends. From germline, CDR1 is SGHTA and CDR2 FQGNSA. The CDR3 is made up of 13 amino acids. CDR3 residues: CASSFAGTFEQYF. CDR3 coding DNA: TGTGCCAGCAGCTTCGCAGGGACATTTGAGCAGTACTTC.

The chain employs TRBV28 and TRBJ2-5, with TRBD2 identical over 13 bases. The CDR3 consists of 19 residues. The germline V gene has CDR1 MDHEN and CDR2 SYDVKM. J lost 1 base, V lost 6 bases, and 14 bases had no gene match. CDR3 coding DNA: TGTGCCAGCAGCTTCCCGCCGGGGACTAGCGGGGCCCCCCAAGAGACCCAGTACTTC. Translating gives CASSFPPGTSGAPQETQYF.

The chain couples TRBV2 to TRBJ1-2; D gene unclear. The CDR3 loop spans 15 amino acids. Germline values: CDR1 SNHLY, CDR2 FYNNEI. Trimming took 0 bases from V and 10 from J, leaving 18 bases between them. This chain's CDR3 is CASSEAVLLVGTYTF. The CDR3 DNA reads TGTGCCAGCAGTGAAGCCGTACTTCTGGTCGGAACCTACACCTTC.

A note on this clone: The same CDR3 arises from other DNA sequences in this sample as well. This rearrangement joins TRBV28 to TRBJ2-3, with D unclear. CDR1 and CDR2 from the germline V gene are MDHEN and SYDVKM. V was cut by 3 bases and J by 2 bases, with 3 bases left in between. This CDR3 spans 12 amino acids. In nucleotides, the CDR3 is TGTGCCAGCAGTTTGAACACAGATACGCAGTATTTT. Protein product: CASSLNTDTQYF.

The chain recombines TRBV5-1 with TRBJ2-7; 10 bases fit TRBD2. Germline V gene sequence: CDR1 SGHRS, CDR2 YFSETQ. This CDR3 is built from 15 residues. The junction had 6 bases not matched to a gene; V was cut back by 2 bases and J by 4 bases. CDR3 sequence reads: CASSFLAGAFYEQYF. The CDR3 DNA follows: TGCGCCAGCAGCTTCCTAGCGGGGGCATTTTACGAGCAGTACTTC.

This chain connects TRBV11-3 to TRBJ1-1; D remains unclear. Trimming cost V 3 bases and J 4 bases, with 9 bases left between them. Germline lookup yields CDR1 SGHNT and CDR2 YENEEA. This CDR3 comprises 13 residues. CDR3 protein: CASSLKGGTEAFF. The CDR3 nucleotides are TGTGCCAGCAGCTTGAAGGGTGGCACTGAAGCTTTCTTT.

The rearrangement joins TRBV6-1 to TRBJ1-5; D unresolved. The V gene lost 2 bases and the J gene lost 5 bases, with 13 bases spanning the gap. The CDR3 runs to 15 residues. Germline V lookup: CDR1 MNHNS, CDR2 SASEGT. CDR3: CASSESTSPHQPQHF. CDR3 nucleotides: TGTGCCAGCAGTGAATCGACAAGCCCCCATCAGCCCCAGCATTTT.

CDR3: CASSPRGRGTYEQYF. The DNA of the CDR3 is TGTGCCAGCTCACCACGGGGCAGGGGAACTTACGAGCAGTACTTC. V gene TRBV18 combines with J gene TRBJ2-7; D may be TRBD1 (6 bases). The CDR3 runs 15 residues. Per germline, CDR1 KGHSH and CDR2 LQKENI. V was trimmed by 1 base and J by 4 bases, leaving 14 bases between them.

The genes are TRBV15 and TRBJ2-3; 9 bases line up with TRBD1. J lost 2 bases, V lost 7 bases, and 4 bases had no gene match. Germline V CDR1 and CDR2: LNHNV, YYDKDF (reference sequence). CDR3 length: 14 amino acids. This chain's CDR3 is CATTRDRVTDTQYF. The CDR3, as DNA: TGTGCCACCACCAGGGACAGGGTCACAGATACGCAGTATTTT.

The V gene is TRBV7-3, the J gene TRBJ2-1; 13 nucleotides align to TRBD2. J lost 5 bases, V lost 5 bases, and 3 bases had no gene match. CDR1 is SGHTA, CDR2 FQGTGA, per germline. The CDR3 is 15 amino acids. The CDR3 loop reads CASSLGTSGDNEQFF. The CDR3 coding sequence is TGTGCCAGCAGCCTTGGGACTAGCGGGGACAATGAGCAGTTCTTC.

The rearrangement joins TRBV21-1 to TRBJ1-2; TRBD1, the table's D call, lacks a check against the DNA. TRBV21-1 is an annotated pseudogene. This CDR3 spans 12 amino acids. The CDR3 loop reads CASRAHAHGYTF. Here the CDR3 DNA reads TGTGCCAGCAGGGCCCATGCCCATGGCTACACCTTC.

The chain recombines TRBV5-1 with TRBJ2-6; D assignment may be TRBD1 or TRBD2 (6 bases each). CDR1 is SGHRS and CDR2 is YFSETQ in the germline V gene. V lost 4 bases, J lost 0 bases, and 17 bases lay in between. The CDR3 runs to 18 residues. The CDR3 DNA sequence: TGCGCCAGCAGCCCGGTAGGGGGGCTCAGCTCTGGGGCCAACGTCCTGACTTTC. Amino acids: CASSPVGGLSSGANVLTF. Full variable domain (rest looked up from reference TRBV5-1 and TRBJ2-6): KAGVTQTPRYLIKTRGQQVTLSCSPISGHRSVSWYQQTPGQGLQFLFEYFSETQRNKGNFPGRFSGRQFSNSRSEMNVSTLELGDSALYLCASSPVGGLSSGANVLTFGAGSRLTVL.

The V and J genes are TRBV7-3 and TRBJ2-2; D gene uncertain. Germline lookup yields CDR1 SGHTA and CDR2 FQGTGA. CDR3 length equals 14 residues. V lost 10 bases and J lost 1, with 13 bases in between. The CDR3 coding sequence is TGTGCCACCCAGTTAGCTGGGAACACCGGGGAGCTGTTTTTT. Translated: CATQLAGNTGELFF.

With regard to this clone: Other nucleotide sequences in the sample specify the same CDR3. The V and J genes are TRBV9 and TRBJ1-1; D not resolved. The germline V gene encodes CDR1 SGDLS and CDR2 YYNGEE. Trimming removed 2 bases from V and 1 base from J, with 6 bases in between. The CDR3 is 13 amino acids. CDR3 residues: CASSVRPNTEAFF. The CDR3 nucleotides read TGTGCCAGCAGCGTTCGACCGAACACTGAAGCTTTCTTT.

The chain carries TRBV5-1 and TRBJ2-3; the match to TRBD2 covers 8 bases. CDR1 is SGHRS, CDR2 YFSETQ, per germline. The CDR3 sequence is 17 residues long. The J segment lost 3 bases and the V segment lost 0 bases, leaving 9 bases of the junction unmatched. This CDR3 is CASSLGAGREGTDTQYF. The CDR3 coding sequence is TGCGCCAGCAGCTTGGGAGCGGGCCGGGAGGGTACAGATACGCAGTATTTT.

The chain uses TRBV15 and TRBJ2-1; 9 positions match TRBD1. CDR1 and CDR2 from the germline V gene are LNHNV and YYDKDF (reference sequence). This CDR3 is built from 16 residues. V shed 2 bases and J 6 bases; nucleotides not matched to a gene: 8. The CDR3 DNA sequence: TGTGCCACCAGCAGACGAAGCGGGACAGGGACCAATGAGCAGTTCTTC. This gives the protein CATSRRSGTGTNEQFF.

The rearrangement links TRBV6-5 to TRBJ2-4; D not resolved. V lost 4 bases and J 0 bases, leaving 7 bases between the germline ends. The CDR3 is 14 amino acids. From germline, CDR1 is MNHEY and CDR2 SVGAGI. In nucleotides, the CDR3 is TGTGCCAGCAGTTCCCCAGGAGCCAAAAACATTCAGTACTTC. Translating it yields CASSSPGAKNIQYF.

The chain joins TRBV7-2 to TRBJ2-1, with 15 bases identical to TRBD2. Germline-derived CDR1 and CDR2 are SGHTA and FQGNSA. V was clipped by 5 bases and J by 8 bases; unmatched bases: 7. This CDR3 has 16 residues. CDR3 sequence (DNA): TGTGCCAGCAGCCCGGGACTAGCGGGAGGTATCGATGAGCAGTTCTTC. It codes for CASSPGLAGGIDEQFF.

This chain uses TRBV6-5 with TRBJ2-7, with 8 bases that match TRBD1. The CDR3 runs to 14 residues. Trimming removed 8 bases from V and 3 bases from J; junction bases left unmatched: 9. Germline CDR1 is MNHEY and CDR2 is SVGAGI. In DNA, the CDR3 is TGTGCCAGCCGGCCCCGACAGGGGTTCTACGAGCAGTACTTC. It encodes CASRPRQGFYEQYF.

The genes are TRBV19 and TRBJ2-7; TRBD2 matches at 10 bases. V was pared by 5 bases and J by 2 bases, with 3 bases of the junction left unmatched. Germline CDR1 and CDR2: LNHDA and SQIVND (reference sequence). The CDR3 covers 14 residues. The CDR3 bases are TGTGCCAGTAGTTCTAGCGGGAGTCCCTACGAGCAGTACTTC. Its protein product is CASSSSGSPYEQYF.

The rearrangement links TRBV5-1 to TRBJ2-1; TRBD2 matches at 9 bases. Germline V gene sequence: CDR1 SGHRS, CDR2 YFSETQ. V was clipped by 4 bases and J by 5 bases; unmatched bases: 4. The CDR3 has 14 amino acids. CDR3 coding DNA: TGCGCCAGCAGCCAAGGGACTAGCCACAATGAGCAGTTCTTC. It translates to CASSQGTSHNEQFF.

The rearrangement uses TRBV5-1 and TRBJ2-5; D possibly corresponds to TRBD2 (5 bases). CDR1 and CDR2 from the germline V gene are SGHRS and YFSETQ. Trimming left V 0 bases short and J 4 bases short, with 10 bases between. CDR3 length equals 14 residues. CDR3 protein: CASSLEWAGETQYF. The DNA of the CDR3 is TGCGCCAGCAGCTTGGAGTGGGCGGGAGAGACCCAGTACTTC. The full variable domain, in which reference TRBV5-1 and TRBJ2-5 provide the parts outside the CDR3, is KAGVTQTPRYLIKTRGQQVTLSCSPISGHRSVSWYQQTPGQGLQFLFEYFSETQRNKGNFPGRFSGRQFSNSRSEMNVSTLELGDSALYLCASSLEWAGETQYFGPGTRLLVL.

V is TRBV6-5 and J is TRBJ2-3, with unresolved D. The germline V and J ends were trimmed by 7 bases and 0 bases, with 11 bases remaining between them. Germline CDR1 reads MNHEY; CDR2 reads SVGAGI. The CDR3 runs to 14 residues. The DNA for the CDR3 is TGTGCCAGCACCTCCTACCTGAGCACAGATACGCAGTATTTT. Residues: CASTSYLSTDTQYF.

The rearrangement uses TRBV7-2 and TRBJ1-2; D perhaps matches TRBD1 (5 bases). Germline V gene sequence: CDR1 SGHTA, CDR2 FQGNSA. V dropped 2 bases and J dropped 2 bases, with 9 bases sitting between them. This CDR3 is built from 14 residues. The CDR3 loop is CASSLLGVNYGYTF. CDR3 DNA sequence: TGTGCCAGCAGCTTATTAGGGGTCAACTATGGCTACACCTTC.

V gene TRBV5-1 combines with J gene TRBJ1-4; TRBD1 is a possible D gene (6 bases). The CDR3 sequence is 14 residues long. V shed 4 bases and J shed 4 bases, with 11 bases lying between them. The V gene's germline CDR1 is SGHRS and CDR2 YFSETQ. The CDR3 loop reads CASSPTGFNEKLFF. The CDR3 DNA reads TGCGCCAGCAGCCCGACAGGCTTTAATGAAAAACTGTTTTTT. Supplemented by reference TRBV5-1 and TRBJ1-4, the full variable domain reads KAGVTQTPRYLIKTRGQQVTLSCSPISGHRSVSWYQQTPGQGLQFLFEYFSETQRNKGNFPGRFSGRQFSNSRSEMNVSTLELGDSALYLCASSPTGFNEKLFFGSGTQLSVL.

The chain combines TRBV7-3 with TRBJ2-3; 7 nucleotides match TRBD2. Per germline, CDR1 SGHTA and CDR2 FQGTGA. This CDR3 has 15 residues. J gave up 2 bases and V 5 bases, and 7 bases lay outside the gene matches. DNA for the CDR3: TGTGCCAGCAGCACAACGGGACTACCCACAGATACGCAGTATTTT. Protein sequence: CASSTTGLPTDTQYF.

This clone was found a few times. The chain carries TRBV2 and TRBJ2-2, with D perhaps matching TRBD2 (6 bases). The CDR3 totals 13 residues. Germline values: CDR1 SNHLY, CDR2 FYNNEI. Trimming left V 7 bases short and J 4 bases short, with 10 bases between. CDR3 DNA: TGTGCCAGCACGAGGGAGGTCACCGGGGAGCTGTTTTTT. It codes for CASTREVTGELFF.

The chain joins TRBV28 to TRBJ2-7; 9 bases map to TRBD2. Germline values: CDR1 MDHEN, CDR2 SYDVKM. V lost 5 bases to trimming and J lost 7 bases; unmatched junction nucleotides: 6. The CDR3 sequence is 13 residues long. CDR3 nucleotide sequence: TGTGCCAGCAGTATTAGCGGGAGCCGGGAGCAGTACTTC. It is translated as CASSISGSREQYF.